Presented here are 30 T cell receptor beta chains from one specimen sequenced in a study of OX40 agonist ivuxolimab in advanced cancers. Sequencing was performed with immunoSEQ multiplex PCR; in TCRdb, only in-frame clones are kept and a portion is missing. The sample holds roughly 30,000 clones, about nine tenths seen once. The source material was CD4+ or CD8+ T cells sorted from blood, sampled in a trial of the OX40 agonist ivuxolimab. All receptors derive from an adult with an advanced solid tumor such as melanoma, head and neck, liver or kidney cancer.

V gene TRBV7-9 combines with J gene TRBJ2-6, with unresolved D. V was shortened by 2 bases and J by 1 base, with 6 bases between the two germline ends. The CDR3 contains 15 residues. Germline V gene sequence: CDR1 SEHNR, CDR2 FQNEAQ (reference sequence). The CDR3 loop reads CASSLSVSGANVLTF. The CDR3 region has the DNA TGTGCCAGCAGCTTATCGGTATCTGGGGCCAACGTCCTGACTTTC.

This chain joins TRBV5-1 and TRBJ2-3, with TRBD1 matching over 11 bases. CDR1 and CDR2 (germline): SGHRS, YFSETQ. The CDR3 loop spans 15 amino acids. J gave up 6 bases and V 5 bases, and 8 bases lay outside the gene matches. In DNA, the CDR3 is TGCGCCAGCAGACCGGGGACAGGGGGGGTGGATACGCAGTATTTT. Its translation: CASRPGTGGVDTQYF.

J is TRBJ1-2 and V is TRBV9, with D unclear. CDR1 and CDR2 from the germline V gene are SGDLS and YYNGEE. Trimming left V 4 bases short and J 7 bases short, with 20 bases between. The CDR3 length is 15 residues. CDR3 coding DNA: TGTGCCAGCAGCCAGAAGGAGACTTCCTGGGCTGGCTACACCTTC. This sequence encodes CASSQKETSWAGYTF.

The chain links TRBV4-1 to TRBJ1-1; the match to TRBD1 covers 8 bases. CDR3 length equals 15 residues. Looked up from germline, CDR1 is MGHRA and CDR2 is YSYEKL. With V trimmed by 4 bases and J by 0 bases, 4 bases remained unmatched. The CDR3 DNA sequence: TGCGCCAGCAGCCCTCAGGGGGCCTTGAACACTGAAGCTTTCTTT. Amino acids: CASSPQGALNTEAFF.

V and J are TRBV6-9 and TRBJ2-2; D is possibly TRBD2 (5 bases). V was shortened by 4 bases and J by 6 bases, with 9 bases between the two germline ends. Germline V gives CDR1 MNHGY, CDR2 SVAAGI. The CDR3 runs to 13 residues. The CDR3 DNA reads as TGTGCCAGCAGTTTACTAGGAGCCGGGGAGCTGTTTTTT. This translates into CASSLLGAGELFF.

This clone rates as medium-sized. Relative to the germline gene, one junction end is altered; a read error may explain this. This chain connects TRBV5-4 to TRBJ1-1; TRBD1 is a possible D gene (5 bases). CDR1 is SGHNT, CDR2 YYREEE, per germline (reference sequence). The CDR3 contains 13 residues. In DNA, the CDR3 is TGTGCCAGCAGATTGGGAGGGGACACTGAAGCTTTCTTT. It specifies CASRLGGDTEAFF.

V gene TRBV9 combines with J gene TRBJ1-1, with no clear D. The CDR3 length is 15 residues. The germline CDR1 and CDR2 sequences are SGDLS and YYNGEE. Trimming cost V 1 base and J 1 base, with 11 bases left between them. Here the CDR3 reads CASSVPPAGNTEAFF. CDR3 DNA: TGTGCCAGCAGCGTACCACCCGCCGGGAACACTGAAGCTTTCTTT. The full variable domain, completed using reference TRBV9 and TRBJ1-1, is DSGVTQTPKHLITATGQRVTLRCSPRSGDLSVYWYQQSLDQGLQFLIQYYNGEERAKGNILERFSAQQFPDLHSELNLSSLELGDSALYFCASSVPPAGNTEAFFGQGTRLTVV.

The CDR3 is CASSDIREADEQYF. CDR3 nucleotide sequence: TGTGCCAGCAGTGATATCAGGGAGGCCGACGAGCAGTACTTC. The rearrangement joins TRBV6-1 to TRBJ2-7, with D possibly matching TRBD2 (6 bases). Trimming took 3 bases from V and 5 from J, leaving 14 bases between them. Looked up from germline, CDR1 is MNHNS and CDR2 is SASEGT. The CDR3 is 14 amino acids.

The gene calls are TRBV6-6 and TRBJ1-1; D remains unclear. The CDR3 is 14 residues long. CDR1 is MNHNY, CDR2 SVGAGI, per germline (reference sequence). V dropped 2 bases and J dropped 1 base, with 8 bases sitting between them. This chain's CDR3 is CASSYVRGNTEAFF. Here the CDR3 DNA reads TGTGCCAGCAGTTACGTTCGGGGGAACACTGAAGCTTTCTTT.

The chain couples TRBV25-1 to TRBJ2-7, with 11 positions matching TRBD1. CDR3 length: 16 amino acids. V lost 1 base and J lost 1; bases outside the gene matches: 3. Germline V CDR1 and CDR2: MGHDK, SYGVNS. The CDR3 bases are TGTGCCAGCAGTGAATCGGGACAGGGGGTATCCTACGAGCAGTACTTC. It is translated as CASSESGQGVSYEQYF.

V is TRBV2 and J is TRBJ2-2; perhaps TRBD1 as D (5 bases). V lost 2 bases, J lost 10 bases, and 20 bases lay in between. This CDR3 is built from 16 residues. Germline V gene lookup returns CDR1 SNHLY and CDR2 FYNNEI. The DNA for the CDR3 is TGTGCCAGCAGTGAATGGGGCAGGAAACCACCCGAGGAGCTGTTTTTT. Its protein is CASSEWGRKPPEELFF.

This clone was seen a single time. This chain connects TRBV6-5 to TRBJ2-7; 7 bases align to TRBD2. Germline V gene lookup returns CDR1 MNHEY and CDR2 SVGAGI. This CDR3 contains 12 residues. With 5 bases clipped from V and 12 bases from J, the junction kept 10 bases outside the gene matches. The CDR3 protein is CASSEAGPKVYF. The CDR3 DNA reads TGTGCCAGCAGTGAAGCGGGGCCGAAAGTGTACTTC.

The V and J genes are TRBV12-2 and TRBJ2-5; the table's D call, TRBD2, was not checked against the DNA. TRBV12-2 is a known pseudogene. The CDR3 runs 15 residues. Here the CDR3 reads CASRLLAGDRETQYF. CDR3 coding DNA: TGTGCAAGTCGCTTACTAGCGGGAGATCGAGAGACCCAGTACTTC.

The V call is TRBV6-5, the J call TRBJ2-7; TRBD1 aligns across 10 bases. V lost 7 bases and J lost 3; bases outside the gene matches: 6. CDR3 size: 14 residues. CDR1 MNHEY and CDR2 SVGAGI come from the germline V gene. CDR3 amino acids: CASILGTGVYEQYF. CDR3 in DNA: TGTGCCAGCATCCTCGGGACAGGGGTCTACGAGCAGTACTTC.

V is TRBV11-1 and J is TRBJ1-2, with D uncertain. Germline CDR1 SGHAT, CDR2 FQDESV (reference sequence). This CDR3 comprises 12 residues. Deletions cut 1 base from V and 3 bases from J, with 3 bases between. The CDR3 coding sequence is TGTGCCAGCAGCTTAGGGCACTATGGCTACACCTTC. It encodes CASSLGHYGYTF.

The chain is built from TRBV19 and TRBJ1-6; 9 nucleotides line up with TRBD1. This CDR3 has 14 residues. Trimming at V came to 5 bases and at J to 6 bases, leaving 2 bases not matched to a gene. The germline V gene encodes CDR1 LNHDA and CDR2 SQIVND (reference sequence). The CDR3 loop is CASSGTGRNSPLHF. CDR3 in DNA: TGTGCCAGTAGTGGGACAGGGCGTAATTCACCCCTCCACTTT.

V and J are TRBV7-9 and TRBJ2-1, with no clear D. V lost 5 bases and J lost 2, with 10 bases in between. CDR1 is SEHNR and CDR2 is FQNEAQ in the germline V gene (reference sequence). The CDR3 has 14 residues. In nucleotides, the CDR3 is TGTGCCAGCAGCATCACGACCACCTACAATGAGCAGTTCTTC. It translates to CASSITTTYNEQFF.

The gene calls are TRBV5-8 and TRBJ2-7; D may be TRBD2 (6 bases). The length of the CDR3 is 14 residues. Germline CDR1 SGHTS, CDR2 YDEGEE. V lost 4 bases, J lost 5 bases, and 16 bases lay in between. The CDR3 protein is CASSVLRGTHEQYF. DNA for the CDR3: TGTGCCAGCAGCGTATTACGAGGGACTCACGAGCAGTACTTC.

The rearrangement uses TRBV2 and TRBJ2-2; the D call may be TRBD1 or TRBD2 (5 bases each). Germline V CDR1 and CDR2: SNHLY, FYNNEI. Trimming stripped 4 bases from V and 4 bases from J, with 7 bases between. The length of the CDR3 is 13 residues. CDR3 sequence: CASSVGGTGELFF. CDR3 coding DNA: TGTGCCAGCAGTGTTGGGGGCACCGGGGAGCTGTTTTTT.

V usage is TRBV7-2 and J usage is TRBJ1-1, with TRBD1 as a possible D gene (6 bases). This CDR3 region has 16 residues. Trimming pared 4 bases from V and 7 bases from J, leaving 22 bases between. Germline values: CDR1 SGHTA, CDR2 FQGNSA. CDR3 nucleotide sequence: TGTGCCAGCAGCTCCAAGGGGGGGCGGGAAAACTTTGAAGCTTTCTTT. It encodes CASSSKGGRENFEAFF.

The rearrangement joins TRBV6-5 to TRBJ1-2, with 8 bases matching TRBD1. Unmatched junction bases numbered 11, after V lost 3 bases and J lost 8 bases. The CDR3 is 15 amino acids. In germline, CDR1 is MNHEY, CDR2 SVGAGI. The CDR3: CASSYGPPGGKGYTF. In DNA, the CDR3 is TGTGCCAGCAGTTATGGGCCCCCAGGGGGCAAAGGCTACACCTTC.

The J gene is TRBJ1-2, the V gene TRBV9, with D possibly TRBD1 on 5 matching bases. The ends were cut back, 3 bases at V and 8 bases at J, with 23 bases in the middle. The CDR3 contains 16 residues. Looked up from germline, CDR1 is SGDLS and CDR2 is YYNGEE. The CDR3 spells CASSAPKQGPGHGYTF. CDR3 nucleotide sequence: TGTGCCAGCAGCGCACCAAAGCAGGGACCGGGGCACGGCTACACCTTC.

CDR3 sequence: CASSYSTGRNTEAFF. CDR3 sequence (DNA): TGTGCCAGCAGTTACTCTACGGGGAGGAACACTGAAGCTTTCTTT. J is TRBJ1-1 and V is TRBV6-5; D not certain. Trimming removed 0 bases from V and 1 base from J, with 9 bases in between. Germline loops: CDR1 MNHEY, CDR2 SVGAGI. CDR3 size: 15 residues.

This sequence joins TRBV27 and TRBJ2-7; TRBD1 matches 12 bases. CDR1 is MNHEY, CDR2 SMNVEV, per germline (reference sequence). The CDR3 sequence is 14 residues long. J was trimmed by 7 bases and V by 5 bases; bases with no gene match: 6. CDR3 DNA sequence: TGTGCCAGCAGTCCGGGACAGGGGGCGCAGGAGCAGTACTTC. It is translated as CASSPGQGAQEQYF.

The rearrangement links TRBV7-9 to TRBJ2-1; TRBD1 agrees at 9 bases. The ends lost 4 bases at V and 12 bases at J; junction bases unmatched: 10. The CDR3 is 14 amino acids. Germline V CDR1 and CDR2: SEHNR, FQNEAQ (reference sequence). CDR3 bases: TGTGCCAGCAGCTACACCCCACAGGGGGCGGTGCAGTTCTTC. This sequence encodes CASSYTPQGAVQFF. Complete variable domain (other parts from reference TRBV7-9 and TRBJ2-1): DTGVSQNPRHKITKRGQNVTFRCDPISEHNRLYWYRQTLGQGPEFLTYFQNEAQLEKSRLLSDRFSAERPKGSFSTLEIQRTEQGDSAMYLCASSYTPQGAVQFFGPGTRLTVL.

CDR3 in DNA: TGTGCCAGCAGCTTAGCTCCTAGTGACGAGCAGTACTTC. Amino acids: CASSLAPSDEQYF. This chain connects TRBV7-2 to TRBJ2-7; D is undetermined. Germline-derived CDR1 and CDR2 are SGHTA and FQGNSA. CDR3 length equals 13 residues. Trimming removed 0 bases from V and 5 bases from J, with 8 bases in between.

The genes are TRBV4-1 and TRBJ1-2; D gene unclear. This CDR3 region has 15 residues. Germline V gene sequence: CDR1 MGHRA, CDR2 YSYEKL. V shed 0 bases and J shed 8 bases, with 16 bases lying between them. In DNA, the CDR3 is TGCGCCAGCAGCCAAGATCTTCGGGCCCCGCGCGGCTACACCTTC. It is translated as CASSQDLRAPRGYTF.

This chain connects TRBV7-8 to TRBJ2-3, with TRBD1 as a possible D gene (5 bases). Between the trimmed V and J ends, which lost 5 bases and 5 bases, there was a span of 11 bases. The CDR3 is 13 residues long. Looked up from germline, CDR1 is SGHVS and CDR2 is FQNEAQ. CDR3 residues: CASSAHRGDTQYF. In nucleotides, the CDR3 is TGTGCCAGCAGCGCTCATAGGGGAGATACGCAGTATTTT. Drawing the rest from reference TRBV7-8 and TRBJ2-3, the complete variable domain is GAGVSQSPRYKVAKRGQDVALRCDPISGHVSLFWYQQALGQGPEFLTYFQNEAQLDKSGLPSDRFFAERPEGSVSTLKIQRTQQEDSAVYLCASSAHRGDTQYFGPGTRLTVL.

As DNA, the CDR3 is TGTGCCAGCACCCTAGCCGGGACGGGCGCTAATTCACCCCTCCACTTT. Translating gives CASTLAGTGANSPLHF. The chain has TRBV25-1 and TRBJ1-6; possibly TRBD1 for D (5 bases). Per germline, CDR1 MGHDK and CDR2 SYGVNS. Trimming shortened V by 7 bases and J by 6 bases, and 19 bases separated the two germline ends. The CDR3 covers 16 residues.

V usage is TRBV4-1 and J usage is TRBJ2-5; D might be TRBD1 or TRBD2, each matching 6 bases. CDR1 is MGHRA, CDR2 YSYEKL, per germline. Trimming took 0 bases from V and 0 from J, leaving 8 bases between them. The CDR3 covers 15 residues. Written as DNA, the CDR3 is TGCGCCAGCAGCCAAGATAGGGGGGACCAAGAGACCCAGTACTTC. As protein: CASSQDRGDQETQYF.